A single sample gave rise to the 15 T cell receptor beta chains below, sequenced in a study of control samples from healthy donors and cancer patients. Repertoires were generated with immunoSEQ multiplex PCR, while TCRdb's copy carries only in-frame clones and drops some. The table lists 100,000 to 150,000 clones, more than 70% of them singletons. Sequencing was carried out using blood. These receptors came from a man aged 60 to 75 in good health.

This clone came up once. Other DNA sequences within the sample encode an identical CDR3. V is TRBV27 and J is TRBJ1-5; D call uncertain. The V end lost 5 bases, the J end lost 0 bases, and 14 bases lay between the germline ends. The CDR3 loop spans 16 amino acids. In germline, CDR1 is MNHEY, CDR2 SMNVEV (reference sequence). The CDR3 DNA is TGTGCCAGCAGTCCCCTCACTGGGCCTAGCAATCAGCCCCAGCATTTT. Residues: CASSPLTGPSNQPQHF.

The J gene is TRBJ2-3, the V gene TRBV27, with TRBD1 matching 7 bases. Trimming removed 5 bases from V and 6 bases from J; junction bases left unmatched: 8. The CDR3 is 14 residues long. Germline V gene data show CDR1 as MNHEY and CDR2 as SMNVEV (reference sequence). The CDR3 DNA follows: TGTGCCAGCAGTCAGGGGCAGGGGGTGGATACGCAGTATTTT. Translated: CASSQGQGVDTQYF.

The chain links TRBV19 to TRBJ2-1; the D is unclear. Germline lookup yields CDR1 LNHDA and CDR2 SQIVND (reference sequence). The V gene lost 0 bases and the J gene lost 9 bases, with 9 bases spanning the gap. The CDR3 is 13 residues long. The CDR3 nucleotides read TGTGCCAGTAGTATAGACAGGAAGGCTGAGCAGTTCTTC. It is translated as CASSIDRKAEQFF.

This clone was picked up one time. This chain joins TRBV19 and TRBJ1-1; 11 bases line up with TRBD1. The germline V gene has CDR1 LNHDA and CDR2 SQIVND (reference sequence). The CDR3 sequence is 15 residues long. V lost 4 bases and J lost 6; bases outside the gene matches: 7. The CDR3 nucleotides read TGTGCCAGTAGTACGCGGGGACAGGGGGGGCCTGAAGCTTTCTTT. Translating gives CASSTRGQGGPEAFF.

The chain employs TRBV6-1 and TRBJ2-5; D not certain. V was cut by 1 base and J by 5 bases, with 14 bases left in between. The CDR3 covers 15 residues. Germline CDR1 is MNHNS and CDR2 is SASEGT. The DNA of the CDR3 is TGTGCCAGCAGTGAAGGAGTGTACGGCGGCGAGACCCAGTACTTC. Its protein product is CASSEGVYGGETQYF.

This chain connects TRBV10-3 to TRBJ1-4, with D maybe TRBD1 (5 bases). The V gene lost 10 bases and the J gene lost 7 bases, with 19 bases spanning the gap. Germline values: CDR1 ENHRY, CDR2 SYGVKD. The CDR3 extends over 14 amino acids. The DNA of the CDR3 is TGTGCCACCGAACCTTCCGGCGGGGGTGAAAAACTGTTTTTT. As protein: CATEPSGGGEKLFF.

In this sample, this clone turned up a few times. The CDR3 sequence is CASSWSNYGYTF. CDR3 coding DNA: TGTGCCAGCAGCTGGAGTAACTATGGCTACACCTTC. The chain recombines TRBV2 with TRBJ1-2; D unresolved. Germline lookup yields CDR1 SNHLY and CDR2 FYNNEI. The CDR3 totals 12 residues. The V end lost 6 bases, the J end lost 1 base, and 6 bases lay between the germline ends. The entire variable domain, with the rest obtained from reference TRBV2 and TRBJ1-2, is as follows: EPEVTQTPSHQVTQMGQEVILRCVPISNHLYFYWYRQILGQKVEFLVSFYNNEISEKSEIFDDQFSVERPDGSNFTLKIRSTKLEDSAMYFCASSWSNYGYTFGSGTRLTVV.

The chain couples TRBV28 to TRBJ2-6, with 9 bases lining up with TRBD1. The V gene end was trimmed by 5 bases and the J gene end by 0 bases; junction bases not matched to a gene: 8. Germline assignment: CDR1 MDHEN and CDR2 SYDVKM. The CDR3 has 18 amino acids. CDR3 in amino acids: CASSMDGTGYSGANVLTF. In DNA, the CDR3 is TGTGCCAGCAGTATGGACGGGACAGGGTACTCTGGGGCCAACGTCCTGACTTTC.

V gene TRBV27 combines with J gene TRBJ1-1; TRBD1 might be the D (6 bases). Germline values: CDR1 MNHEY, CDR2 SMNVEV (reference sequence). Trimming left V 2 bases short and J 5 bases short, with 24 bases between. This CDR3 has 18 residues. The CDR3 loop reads CASSLRILAQQGKTEAFF. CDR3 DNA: TGTGCCAGCAGTTTAAGAATATTAGCCCAGCAGGGGAAAACTGAAGCTTTCTTT.

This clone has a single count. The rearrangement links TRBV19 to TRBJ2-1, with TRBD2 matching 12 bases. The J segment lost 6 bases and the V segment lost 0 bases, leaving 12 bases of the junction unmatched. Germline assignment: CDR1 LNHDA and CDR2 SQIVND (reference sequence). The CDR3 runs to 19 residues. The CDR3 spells CASSIDTSGGPRESNEQFF. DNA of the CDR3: TGTGCCAGTAGTATAGATACTAGCGGGGGGCCCCGTGAAAGCAATGAGCAGTTCTTC. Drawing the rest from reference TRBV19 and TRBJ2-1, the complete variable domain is DGGITQSPKYLFRKEGQNVTLSCEQNLNHDAMYWYRQDPGQGLRLIYYSQIVNDFQKGDIAEGYSVSREKKESFPLTVTSAQKNPTAFYLCASSIDTSGGPRESNEQFFGPGTRLTVL.

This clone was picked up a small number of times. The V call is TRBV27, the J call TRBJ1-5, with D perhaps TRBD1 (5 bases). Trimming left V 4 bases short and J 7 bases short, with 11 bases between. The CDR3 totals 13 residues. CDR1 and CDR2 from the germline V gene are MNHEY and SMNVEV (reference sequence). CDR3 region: CASSSQGRQPQHF. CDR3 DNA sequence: TGTGCCAGCAGTTCGCAGGGAAGGCAGCCCCAGCATTTT.

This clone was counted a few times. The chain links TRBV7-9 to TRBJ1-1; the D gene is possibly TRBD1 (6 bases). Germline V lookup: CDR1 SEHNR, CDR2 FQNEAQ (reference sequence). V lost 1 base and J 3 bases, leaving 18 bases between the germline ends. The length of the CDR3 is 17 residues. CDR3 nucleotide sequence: TGTGCCAGCAGCTTAGGGGGCCGGGACACCTCTTACACTGAAGCTTTCTTT. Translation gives CASSLGGRDTSYTEAFF.

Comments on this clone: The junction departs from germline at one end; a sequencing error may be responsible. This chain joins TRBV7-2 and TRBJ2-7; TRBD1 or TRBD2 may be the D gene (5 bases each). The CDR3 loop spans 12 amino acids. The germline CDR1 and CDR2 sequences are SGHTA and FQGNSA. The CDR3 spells CASSLVGEEQYF. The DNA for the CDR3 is TGTGCCAGCAGTTTAGTGGGGGAAGAGCAGTACTTC.

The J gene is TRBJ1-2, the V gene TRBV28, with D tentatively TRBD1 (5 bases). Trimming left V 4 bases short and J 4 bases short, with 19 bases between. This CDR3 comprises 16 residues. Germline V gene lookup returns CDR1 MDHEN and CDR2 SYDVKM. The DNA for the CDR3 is TGTGCCAGCAGTTCTAAAACCCCAGACAGCCTCTATGGCTACACCTTC. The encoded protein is CASSSKTPDSLYGYTF.

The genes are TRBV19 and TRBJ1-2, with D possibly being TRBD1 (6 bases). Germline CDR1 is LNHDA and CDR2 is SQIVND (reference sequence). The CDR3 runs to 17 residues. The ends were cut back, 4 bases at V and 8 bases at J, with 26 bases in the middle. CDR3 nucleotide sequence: TGTGCCAGTAGTAGTCTCCTACTCTCACAGGGATCTCGCGGCTACACCTTC. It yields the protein CASSSLLLSQGSRGYTF. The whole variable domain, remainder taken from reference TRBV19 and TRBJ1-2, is DGGITQSPKYLFRKEGQNVTLSCEQNLNHDAMYWYRQDPGQGLRLIYYSQIVNDFQKGDIAEGYSVSREKKESFPLTVTSAQKNPTAFYLCASSSLLLSQGSRGYTFGSGTRLTVV.